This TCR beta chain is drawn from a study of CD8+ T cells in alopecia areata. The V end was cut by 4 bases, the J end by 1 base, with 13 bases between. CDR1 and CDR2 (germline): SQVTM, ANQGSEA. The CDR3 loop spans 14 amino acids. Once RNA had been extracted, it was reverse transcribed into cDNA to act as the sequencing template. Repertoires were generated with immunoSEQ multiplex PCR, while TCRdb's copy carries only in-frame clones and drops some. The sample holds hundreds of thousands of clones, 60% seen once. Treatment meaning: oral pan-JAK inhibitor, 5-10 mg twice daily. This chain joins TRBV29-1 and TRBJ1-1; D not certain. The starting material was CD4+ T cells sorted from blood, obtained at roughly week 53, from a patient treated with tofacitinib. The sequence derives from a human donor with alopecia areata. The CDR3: CSVVFLDGNTEAFF. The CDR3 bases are TGCAGCGTTGTCTTCCTGGACGGGAACACTGAAGCTTTCTTT.